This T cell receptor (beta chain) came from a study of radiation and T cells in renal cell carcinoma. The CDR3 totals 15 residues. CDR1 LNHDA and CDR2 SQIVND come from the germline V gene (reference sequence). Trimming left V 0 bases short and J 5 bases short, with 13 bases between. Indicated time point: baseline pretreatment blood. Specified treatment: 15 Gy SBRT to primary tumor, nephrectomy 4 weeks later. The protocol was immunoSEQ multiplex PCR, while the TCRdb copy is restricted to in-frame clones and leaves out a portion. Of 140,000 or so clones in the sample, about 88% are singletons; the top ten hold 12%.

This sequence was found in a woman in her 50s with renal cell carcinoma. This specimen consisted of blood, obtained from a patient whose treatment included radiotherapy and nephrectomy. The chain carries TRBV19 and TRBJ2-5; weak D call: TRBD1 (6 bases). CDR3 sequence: CASSIDARGSETQYF. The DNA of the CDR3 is TGTGCCAGTAGTATAGACGCTAGGGGGTCCGAGACCCAGTACTTC.